In its sample, the clone carrying this T cell receptor beta chain was seen many times. Its target is unknown. The data originate from a study of breast tumors, draining lymph nodes, adjacent tissues. TCRdb re-derived calls from the multiplex PCR reads in MiXCR, one entry per CDR3 protein. The repertoire holds 70,000 to 85,000 distinct CDR3 sequences, roughly a fifth seen once, with 2% to 2.5% in the top ten. Breast cancer patients provided tissue from their axillary draining lymph nodes. V was clipped by 4 bases and J by 9 bases, with 13 bases between them. The CDR3 consists of 13 residues. Germline V gene data show CDR1 as SNHLY and CDR2 as FYNNEI. Whole-study results and caveats: Tumor TCR diversity was below lymph nodes but above nontumor tissue. Tumor and nontumor repertoires were significantly more similar in luminal-like than in basal-like breast cancer.

The rearrangement uses TRBV2 and TRBJ2-1; tentatively, D is TRBD2 (6 bases). The sequencing sample was made of axillary lymph node tissue. This receptor was obtained from a female donor with breast cancer. Some clones in this sample may be carry-over from other donors' samples. This chain's CDR3 is CASSGGEFAEQFF. CDR3 in DNA: TGTGCCAGCAGTGGGGGGGAATTTGCTGAGCAGTTCTTC.